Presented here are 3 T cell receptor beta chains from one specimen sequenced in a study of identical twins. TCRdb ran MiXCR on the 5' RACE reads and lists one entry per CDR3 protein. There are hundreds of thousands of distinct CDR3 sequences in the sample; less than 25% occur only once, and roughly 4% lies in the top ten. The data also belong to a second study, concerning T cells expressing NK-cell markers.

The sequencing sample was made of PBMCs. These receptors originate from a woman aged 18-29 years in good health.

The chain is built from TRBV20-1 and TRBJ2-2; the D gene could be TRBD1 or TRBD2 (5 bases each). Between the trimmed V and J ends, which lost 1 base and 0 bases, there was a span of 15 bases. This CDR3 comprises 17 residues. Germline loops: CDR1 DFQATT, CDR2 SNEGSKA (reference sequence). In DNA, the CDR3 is TGCAGTGCTAGAGGGGGGTCAGACTTTGCGAACACCGGGGAGCTGTTTTTT. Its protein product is CSARGGSDFANTGELFF.

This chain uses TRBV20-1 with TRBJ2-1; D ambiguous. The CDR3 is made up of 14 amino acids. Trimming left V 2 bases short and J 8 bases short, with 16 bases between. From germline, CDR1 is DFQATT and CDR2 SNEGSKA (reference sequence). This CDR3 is CSARKASGADEQFF. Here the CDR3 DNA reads TGCAGTGCTAGAAAGGCTAGTGGTGCGGATGAGCAGTTCTTC.

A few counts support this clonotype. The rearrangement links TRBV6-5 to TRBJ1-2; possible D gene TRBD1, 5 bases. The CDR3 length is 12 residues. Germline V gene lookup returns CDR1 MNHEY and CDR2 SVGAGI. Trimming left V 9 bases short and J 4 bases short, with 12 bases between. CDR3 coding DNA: TGTGCCAGGGGGGGATTGGGCTATGGCTACACCTTC. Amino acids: CARGGLGYGYTF.